Listed below are T cell receptor beta chains from one sample, sequenced in a study of T cell changes during pregnancy in multiple sclerosis. Sequencing used immunoSEQ multiplex PCR; TCRdb keeps in-frame clones, though not all of them. The repertoire consists of 52,000 or so clones, with around 89% occurring once and the leading ten covering around 0.57%. The input for sequencing was CD4+ T cells from peripheral blood mononuclear cells, taken in the first trimester of pregnancy. These receptors were collected from a female donor with multiple sclerosis, enrolled in a pregnancy study. The CDR3 runs from the conserved cysteine through the conserved F or W. The D gene is left open where the match is weak.

CASGLNSNSPLHF	TGTGCTAGTGGTTTGAACAGTAATTCACCCCTCCACTTT	13	TRBV12-5	TRBJ1-6	-
CASSFSGALPSSSPLHF	TGTGCCAGCAGCTTTAGTGGGGCCTTACCAAGCAGTTCACCCCTCCACTTT	17	TRBV11-2	TRBJ1-6	-
CASSLGNAGGTDTQYF	TGTGCCAGCAGCCTCGGGAACGCGGGGGGCACAGATACGCAGTATTTT	16	TRBV7-3	TRBJ2-3	TRBD2
CAIRETTGINGYTF	TGTGCCATCCGAGAGACGACAGGGATAAATGGCTACACCTTC	14	TRBV10-3	TRBJ1-2	TRBD1
CASSLHFQETQYF	TGCGCCAGCAGCTTGCACTTTCAAGAGACCCAGTACTTC	13	TRBV5-1	TRBJ2-5	-
CASSLPPWSTRLATAFF	TGTGCCAGCAGCTTACCACCCTGGAGCACACGACTTGCGACAGCTTTCTTT	17	TRBV7-2	TRBJ1-1	-
CSVGLGGGTRSYEQYF	TGCAGCGTTGGATTGGGCGGGGGGACTCGCTCCTACGAGCAGTACTTC	16	TRBV29-1	TRBJ2-7	TRBD2
CASSLRVTDTQYF	TGTGCCAGCAGTTTACGGGTGACGGATACGCAGTATTTT	13	TRBV27	TRBJ2-3	-
CASSYSGQGDEKLFF	TGTGCCAGCAGTTATTCCGGACAGGGTGACGAAAAACTGTTTTTT	15	TRBV6-5	TRBJ1-4	TRBD1
CASSSFGRELIGNEQFF	TGCGCCAGCAGCTCCTTTGGGCGGGAGTTGATAGGGAATGAGCAGTTCTTC	17	TRBV5-1	TRBJ2-1	TRBD2
CASSFPKAGIRYNEQFF	TGTGCCAGCAGCTTCCCTAAAGCAGGGATAAGGTACAATGAGCAGTTCTTC	17	TRBV7-9	TRBJ2-1	-
CASSPGTGVNEKLFF	TGTGCCAGCAGTCCCGGGACAGGCGTTAATGAAAAACTGTTTTTT	15	TRBV27	TRBJ1-4	TRBD1
CASSLSFSYEQYF	TGTGCCAGCAGCTTATCGTTCTCCTACGAGCAGTACTTC	13	TRBV7-3	TRBJ2-7	-
CASSPKGTGDLGYTF	TGTGCCAGCAGCCCAAAGGGGACAGGGGATCTCGGCTACACCTTC	15	TRBV6-1	TRBJ1-2	TRBD1
CASSLSRQGDHTEAFF	TGTGCCAGCAGCTTATCCAGACAGGGGGATCACACTGAAGCTTTCTTT	16	TRBV7-6	TRBJ1-1	TRBD1
CASSPRRTGTYEQYF	TGTGCCAGCTCACCACGGCGGACAGGGACCTACGAGCAGTACTTC	15	TRBV18	TRBJ2-7	TRBD1
CASSTHGTSNEQYF	TGTGCCAGCAGTACGCACGGGACTAGTAACGAGCAGTACTTC	14	TRBV27	TRBJ2-7	TRBD2
CSVRALGNTEAFF	TGCAGCGTTCGCGCCCTAGGGAACACTGAAGCTTTCTTT	13	TRBV29-1	TRBJ1-1	-
CAISESMGRTSYGYTF	TGTGCCATCAGTGAGTCTATGGGCAGGACTAGCTATGGCTACACCTTC	16	TRBV10-3	TRBJ1-2	-
CASTLLRGMNTEAFF	TGTGCCAGCACTCTACTCCGGGGGATGAACACTGAAGCTTTCTTT	15	TRBV11-2	TRBJ1-1	-
CASSKGQGNYGYTF	TGTGCCAGCAGTAAGGGACAGGGGAACTATGGCTACACCTTC	14	TRBV27	TRBJ1-2	TRBD1